This T cell receptor (beta chain) came from a study of blood T cell repertoires in COVID-19. Study-level information: COVID-19 samples, acute and convalescent, were from the United States, Italy and Spain. In each case, the material was cDNA or gDNA derived from T cells, B-cell-depleted T cells, or PBMCs.

CDR3 length: 15 residues. CDR1 SGHTA and CDR2 FQGNSA come from the germline V gene. V was trimmed by 1 base and J by 12 bases, leaving 16 bases between them. The authors' processing: Amplification of reference gene primers was used by the study to estimate nucleated cell counts. Clones were read by immunoSEQ multiplex PCR, and TCRdb kept only the in-frame ones, dropping some. D and trimming come from the DNA, and the V and J calls and clone size come from that table. The table lists fewer than 250,000 clones, roughly 92% of them singletons. During active infection, Seattle patients enrolled and were then monitored through disease.

The receptor was isolated from a man aged 55 to 69 with COVID-19, enrolled during active disease. The V call is TRBV7-2, the J call TRBJ1-6; D unresolved. The sample was peripheral blood. As DNA, the CDR3 is TGTGCCAGCAGCTTAGGGGCCAGGTTGCTGGAACCCCTCCACTTT. Translation: CASSLGARLLEPLHF.